Sequencing of this T cell receptor (beta chain) was carried out in a study of Ad26.COV2.S vaccination and SARS-CoV-2 variants. The study, taken as a whole, reports: The TCR breadth and depth analyses may have produced an underestimate of total T cell responses.

The V gene lost 2 bases and the J gene lost 1 base, with 9 bases spanning the gap. Per the germline V gene, CDR1 is SGHRS and CDR2 is YFSETQ. The CDR3 totals 14 residues. Treatment specified: some 19 received Ad26.COV2.S at low or high dose, single or two shots; 5 received placebo; per-sample allocation not given. Samples were taken on day 63 after the first vaccine or placebo injection. The donor was a Boston adult aged 18-55 years. Libraries were prepared by immunoSEQ multiplex PCR; TCRdb keeps only in-frame clonotypes and omits some of them. The profile shows 350,000 to 450,000 clones, 85% of them singletons. This clone was seen once. The antigen is undetermined.

The specimen comprised peripheral blood, sampled in a trial of Ad26.COV2.S vaccine versus placebo. The receptor's source is a person between 18 and 65 years old who received the Ad26.COV2.S COVID-19 vaccine or a placebo. This chain uses TRBV5-1 with TRBJ2-5; D not certain. CDR3 loop: CASSLGQRQETQYF. As DNA, the CDR3 is TGCGCCAGCAGCTTAGGTCAGCGCCAAGAGACCCAGTACTTC.